This TCR beta chain was observed in a study of vaccination and CD4 T cells after COVID-19. On the study more broadly: Overlapping spike peptides of SARS-CoV-2, HCoV-NL63, HCoV-OC43 and HCoV-229E stimulated the cells. The control cultures got either a CEFX pool, an HIV-1 Nef pool, or no peptide at all.

Study outcomes and limitations: The appearance of a median roughly 89% of reactive clones in convalescent patients occurred only post-vaccination.

The CDR3 has 14 residues. Trimming cost V 5 bases and J 4 bases, with 13 bases left between them. The germline V gene encodes CDR1 SGHAT and CDR2 FQDESV (reference sequence). The assay that was used to sequence DNA from cultured CD4+ T cells was the Oncomine TCR Beta short-read assay. TCRdb ran MiXCR on the PCR reads and lists one entry per CDR3 protein. Seen here are 15,000 to 18,000 distinct CDR3 sequences, 40% to 55% observed once, and the top ten hold about 16%. This clonotype has just a few counts. Its antigen is currently unknown. The treatment was: roughly 10-day PBMC culture with coronavirus spike peptide pools or control peptides (ViraFEST assay).

Source: CD4+ T cells from blood, cultured in vitro, taken before SARS-CoV-2 vaccination. The chain couples TRBV11-1 to TRBJ2-3, with a tentative D call TRBD2 (5 bases). The source of this sequence is a human donor who had recovered from COVID-19. CDR3 in amino acids: CASSPGLSADTQYF. DNA of the CDR3: TGTGCCAGCAGCCCCGGACTCTCCGCAGATACGCAGTATTTT.